The 24 T cell receptor beta chains below were found in one sample sequenced in a study of blood T cell repertoires in COVID-19. Here immunoSEQ multiplex PCR was the method, and the copy in TCRdb shows in-frame clones only, minus some. The sample includes 150,000 to 200,000 clones, approximately 86% seen only once; the top ten take roughly 8%. The sample taken for sequencing was peripheral blood. The receptors shown here come from a man aged 55-75 years with acute or convalescent COVID-19.

This clone was recorded once. The chain has TRBV28 and TRBJ1-5; no reliable D call. The V end lost 2 bases, the J end lost 0 bases, and 11 bases lay between the germline ends. CDR1 MDHEN and CDR2 SYDVKM come from the germline V gene. The CDR3 loop spans 16 amino acids. The CDR3 protein is CASSLAGKNSNQPQHF. Here the CDR3 DNA reads TGTGCCAGCAGTTTAGCAGGCAAAAATAGCAATCAGCCCCAGCATTTT.

The V call is TRBV3-1 (or the pseudogene TRBV3-2), the J call TRBJ1-2, with D uncertain. V was shortened by 4 bases and J by 4 bases, with 10 bases between the two germline ends. The CDR3 spans 13 residues. From germline, CDR1 is LGHDT and CDR2 YNNKEL (reference sequence). The chain's CDR3 is CASSRTVLYGYTF. For the CDR3, the DNA is TGTGCCAGCAGCCGAACAGTCCTCTATGGCTACACCTTC.

V gene TRBV6-5 combines with J gene TRBJ2-2; D call uncertain. The CDR3 consists of 15 residues. V lost 5 bases and J 0 bases, leaving 10 bases between the germline ends. CDR1 MNHEY and CDR2 SVGAGI come from the germline V gene. The CDR3 DNA reads as TGTGCCAGCAGTCCTATGAGAGCGAACACCGGGGAGCTGTTTTTT. Translation gives CASSPMRANTGELFF.

This clone has more than one count but fewer than ten. CDR3 amino acids: CASSPLPLPGASGQPQHF. The CDR3 DNA follows: TGTGCCAGCTCACCACTTCCCCTGCCGGGAGCCTCGGGTCAGCCCCAGCATTTT. The chain is built from TRBV18 and TRBJ1-5; D gene unclear. Per the germline V gene, CDR1 is KGHSH and CDR2 is LQKENI. This CDR3 region has 18 residues. Trimming took 1 base from V and 6 from J, leaving 22 bases between them. The full variable domain, with the rest looked up from reference TRBV18 and TRBJ1-5, is NAGVMQNPRHLVRRRGQEARLRCSPMKGHSHVYWYRQLPEEGLKFMVYLQKENIIDESGMPKERFSAEFPKEGPSILRIQQVVRGDSAAYFCASSPLPLPGASGQPQHFGDGTRLSIL.

V gene TRBV5-1 combines with J gene TRBJ2-3, with 8 positions matching TRBD2. The V and J ends lost 5 bases and 0 bases, in that order; junction bases with no gene match: 5. The CDR3 consists of 15 residues. From germline, CDR1 is SGHRS and CDR2 YFSETQ. The CDR3 here is CASRLAAASTDTQYF. CDR3 DNA: TGCGCCAGCAGACTAGCGGCTGCTAGCACAGATACGCAGTATTTT. The full variable domain, in which reference TRBV5-1 and TRBJ2-3 provide the parts outside the CDR3, is KAGVTQTPRYLIKTRGQQVTLSCSPISGHRSVSWYQQTPGQGLQFLFEYFSETQRNKGNFPGRFSGRQFSNSRSEMNVSTLELGDSALYLCASRLAAASTDTQYFGPGTRLTVL.

The rearrangement links TRBV11-2 to TRBJ1-1; unclear D gene. From germline, CDR1 is SGHAT and CDR2 FQNNGV. V lost 5 bases and J lost 8, with 18 bases in between. The CDR3 totals 14 residues. For the CDR3, the DNA is TGTGCCAGCAGCCCAGTAGGTAGCAGCTTAGAAGCTTTCTTT. As protein: CASSPVGSSLEAFF.

The chain couples TRBV9 to TRBJ1-4; D unclear. Trimming cost V 3 bases and J 8 bases, with 20 bases left between them. Germline-derived CDR1 and CDR2 are SGDLS and YYNGEE. The CDR3 spans 16 residues. The CDR3 sequence is CASSATQTASREKLFF. The CDR3 nucleotides are TGTGCCAGCAGCGCAACCCAGACTGCCTCGCGAGAAAAACTGTTTTTT.

This clone showed up just once. This chain connects TRBV6-5 to TRBJ2-5; D is perhaps TRBD1 (5 bases). Trimming removed 10 bases at V and 1 base at J, with 13 bases between. The CDR3 runs 13 residues. Germline assignment: CDR1 MNHEY and CDR2 SVGAGI. The CDR3 reads CATTRTLQETQYF. CDR3 nucleotide sequence: TGTGCCACCACCCGGACACTCCAAGAGACCCAGTACTTC.

V and J are TRBV5-6 and TRBJ2-3, with 7 bases fitting TRBD2. Germline CDR1 is SGHDT and CDR2 is YYEEEE. This CDR3 is built from 15 residues. V trimming: 4 bases; J trimming: 2 bases; junction bases outside the gene matches: 7. Here the CDR3 DNA reads TGTGCCAGCAGCCCCGGGGCGGGAGCCACAGATACGCAGTATTTT. Its translation: CASSPGAGATDTQYF.

V gene TRBV10-3 combines with J gene TRBJ2-7, with D perhaps matching TRBD2 (6 bases). Per the germline V gene, CDR1 is ENHRY and CDR2 is SYGVKD. V lost 10 bases and J lost 1, with 11 bases in between. The CDR3 runs to 12 residues. Here the CDR3 reads CASTGTSYEQYF. DNA of the CDR3: TGTGCCAGTACCGGGACTTCCTACGAGCAGTACTTC.

The chain links TRBV2 to TRBJ1-6; D unresolved. Trimming left V 11 bases short and J 0 bases short, with 14 bases between. This CDR3 contains 15 residues. Germline V gives CDR1 SNHLY, CDR2 FYNNEI. The DNA of the CDR3 is TGTGCCTCGACATCCAGAAGCTCCTATAATTCACCCCTCCACTTT. Its translation: CASTSRSSYNSPLHF.

This chain joins TRBV7-9 and TRBJ2-7; D is undetermined. Germline CDR1 reads SEHNR; CDR2 reads FQNEAQ (reference sequence). This CDR3 has 15 amino acids. V lost 5 bases and J lost 3, with 17 bases in between. The CDR3 bases are TGTGCCAGCAGCCTGACCGCGGCTGTTTTCTACGAGCAGTACTTC. This sequence encodes CASSLTAAVFYEQYF.

The chain is built from TRBV18 and TRBJ1-4; TRBD1 might be the D (6 bases). Germline CDR1 reads KGHSH; CDR2 reads LQKENI. Trimming took off 3 bases at V and 0 bases at J, with 11 bases between the two ends. This CDR3 is built from 16 residues. This CDR3 reads CASSPRTEATNEKLFF. CDR3 nucleotides: TGTGCCAGCTCACCCAGGACAGAAGCAACTAATGAAAAACTGTTTTTT.

This clone was seen a few times. The V and J genes are TRBV19 and TRBJ1-5; 7 bases align to TRBD1. The CDR3 contains 18 residues. V lost 4 bases to trimming and J lost 0 bases; unmatched junction nucleotides: 12. Germline V gene data show CDR1 as LNHDA and CDR2 as SQIVND (reference sequence). In nucleotides, the CDR3 is TGTGCCAGTAGTAACCGGATAGGGGACAGCTATAGCAATCAGCCCCAGCATTTT. It codes for CASSNRIGDSYSNQPQHF.

The V and J genes are TRBV28 and TRBJ1-2; weak D call: TRBD1 (5 bases). The CDR3 consists of 13 residues. Germline-derived CDR1 and CDR2 are MDHEN and SYDVKM. V was clipped by 6 bases and J by 2 bases, with 10 bases between them. This CDR3 reads CASSLNRNYGYTF. CDR3 bases: TGTGCCAGCAGCCTGAACAGGAACTATGGCTACACCTTC.

This chain joins TRBV29-1 and TRBJ1-1; D perhaps matches TRBD1 (5 bases). Germline lookup yields CDR1 SQVTM and CDR2 ANQGSEA. This CDR3 spans 14 amino acids. V gave up 0 bases and J gave up 1 base, with 9 bases separating them. This CDR3 reads CSVEEGRANTEAFF. The CDR3 DNA is TGCAGCGTTGAAGAAGGCAGGGCGAACACTGAAGCTTTCTTT.

The chain carries TRBV20-1 and TRBJ2-1; 13 nucleotides line up with TRBD2. The CDR3 is made up of 15 amino acids. V dropped 3 bases and J dropped 6; count of bases not matched to a gene: 5. Germline values: CDR1 DFQATT, CDR2 SNEGSKA (reference sequence). In DNA form, the CDR3 reads TGCAGTGCTAGTAGGACTAGCGGGAGACTCAATGAGCAGTTCTTC. Amino acids: CSASRTSGRLNEQFF.

The J gene is TRBJ1-3, the V gene TRBV5-8; D is possibly TRBD1 (5 bases). The CDR3 has 14 amino acids. The ends were cut back, 3 bases at V and 3 bases at J, with 10 bases in the middle. Germline CDR1 and CDR2: SGHTS and YDEGEE. CDR3 in amino acids: CASSSQGGGNTIYF. DNA for the CDR3: TGTGCCAGCAGCTCTCAGGGAGGTGGAAACACCATATATTTT.

Written as DNA, the CDR3 is TGCGCCAGCAGCGAGACTAGCGGAGTCTACAATGAGCAGTTCTTC. Translation: CASSETSGVYNEQFF. The J gene is TRBJ2-1, the V gene TRBV10-1; 9 nucleotides agree with TRBD2. Germline CDR1 WNHNN, CDR2 SYGVQD (reference sequence). The V and J ends lost 6 bases and 3 bases, in that order; junction bases with no gene match: 6. The CDR3 consists of 15 residues.

This chain joins TRBV28 and TRBJ1-2; the match to TRBD1 covers 7 bases. The CDR3 loop spans 14 amino acids. Per germline, CDR1 MDHEN and CDR2 SYDVKM. Losses at the gene ends were 5 bases for V and 6 bases for J; bases not matched to a gene: 9. The DNA of the CDR3 is TGTGCCAGCAGTCCCGAAATCAGGGGGGATGGCTACACCTTC. Protein: CASSPEIRGDGYTF.

The chain uses TRBV6-5 and TRBJ2-1, with D perhaps TRBD2 (5 bases). The germline V and J ends were trimmed by 5 bases and 11 bases, with 16 bases remaining between them. CDR1 is MNHEY and CDR2 is SVGAGI in the germline V gene. The CDR3 totals 13 residues. The CDR3 DNA sequence: TGTGCCAGCAGTAACACGGGCAACGGGAAGCAGTTCTTC. Protein sequence: CASSNTGNGKQFF.

CDR3 in DNA: TGTGCCAGCAGCAAGGGTGGGGCCTCCTTTGGCTACACCTTC. Residues: CASSKGGASFGYTF. The chain uses TRBV28 and TRBJ1-2, with D perhaps TRBD1 (5 bases). CDR3 length: 14 amino acids. The germline gives CDR1 MDHEN, CDR2 SYDVKM. Trimming took off 6 bases at V and 7 bases at J, with 18 bases between the two ends.

In the case of this clone: Other DNA variants within this sample encode the same CDR3. The chain uses TRBV7-9 and TRBJ2-1; 14 bases fit TRBD2. V shed 3 bases and J 1 base; nucleotides not matched to a gene: 2. CDR3 length: 17 amino acids. The germline gives CDR1 SEHNR, CDR2 FQNEAQ (reference sequence). The CDR3 DNA sequence: TGTGCCAGCAGCTTCGGGACTAGCGGGAGTTCCTACAATGAGCAGTTCTTC. Protein product: CASSFGTSGSSYNEQFF. Supplemented by reference TRBV7-9 and TRBJ2-1, the full variable domain reads DTGVSQNPRHKITKRGQNVTFRCDPISEHNRLYWYRQTLGQGPEFLTYFQNEAQLEKSRLLSDRFSAERPKGSFSTLEIQRTEQGDSAMYLCASSFGTSGSSYNEQFFGPGTRLTVL.

V is TRBV7-9 and J is TRBJ1-1; 7 bases map to TRBD1. The CDR3 has 15 amino acids. Germline V gives CDR1 SEHNR, CDR2 FQNEAQ (reference sequence). Trimming removed 4 bases from V and 3 bases from J; junction bases left unmatched: 8. This CDR3 reads CASSSNRGPYTEAFF. The CDR3 DNA reads as TGTGCCAGCAGCTCTAACAGGGGCCCTTACACTGAAGCTTTCTTT.